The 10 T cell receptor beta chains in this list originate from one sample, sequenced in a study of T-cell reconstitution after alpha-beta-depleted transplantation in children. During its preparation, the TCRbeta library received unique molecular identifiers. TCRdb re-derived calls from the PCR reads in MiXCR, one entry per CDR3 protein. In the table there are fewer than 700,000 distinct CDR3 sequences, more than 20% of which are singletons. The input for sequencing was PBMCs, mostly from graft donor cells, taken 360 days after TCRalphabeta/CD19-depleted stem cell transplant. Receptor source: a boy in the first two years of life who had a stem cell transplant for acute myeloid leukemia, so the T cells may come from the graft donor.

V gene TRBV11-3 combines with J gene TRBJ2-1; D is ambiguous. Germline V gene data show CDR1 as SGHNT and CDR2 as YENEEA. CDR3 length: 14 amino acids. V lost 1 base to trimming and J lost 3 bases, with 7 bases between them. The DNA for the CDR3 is TGTGCCAGCAGCTTAGGTGAGGACTACAATGAGCAGTTCTTC. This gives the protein CASSLGEDYNEQFF.

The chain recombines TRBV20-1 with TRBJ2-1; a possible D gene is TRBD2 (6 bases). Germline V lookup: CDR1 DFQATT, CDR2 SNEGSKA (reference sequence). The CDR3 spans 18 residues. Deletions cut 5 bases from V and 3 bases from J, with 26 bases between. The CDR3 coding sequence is TGCAGTGCTCCCCCCCGGACGCCGGGAGTGCCTTACTACAATGAGCAGTTCTTC. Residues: CSAPPRTPGVPYYNEQFF.

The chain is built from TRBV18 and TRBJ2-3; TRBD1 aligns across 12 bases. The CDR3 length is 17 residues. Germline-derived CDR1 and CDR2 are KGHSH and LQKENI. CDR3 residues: CVSSRDRGRGSTDTQYF. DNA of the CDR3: TGTGTCTCCTCCCGGGACAGGGGGCGCGGAAGCACAGATACGCAGTATTTT.

This chain's CDR3 is CASTRQGTGELFF. CDR3 nucleotide sequence: TGTGCCAGCACCAGACAGGGGACCGGGGAGCTGTTTTTT. V gene TRBV6-1 combines with J gene TRBJ2-2; 8 bases are a match to TRBD1. With 7 bases clipped from V and 5 bases from J, the junction kept 3 bases outside the gene matches. The germline V gene encodes CDR1 MNHNS and CDR2 SASEGT. This CDR3 region has 13 residues.

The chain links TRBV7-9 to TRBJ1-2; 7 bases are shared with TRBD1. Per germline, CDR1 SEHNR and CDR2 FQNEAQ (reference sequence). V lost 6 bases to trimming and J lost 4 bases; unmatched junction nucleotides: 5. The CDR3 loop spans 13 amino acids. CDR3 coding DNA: TGTGCCAGCAGGTCCGGACAGGTCTATGGCTACACCTTC. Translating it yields CASRSGQVYGYTF. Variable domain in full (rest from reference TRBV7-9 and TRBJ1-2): DTGVSQNPRHKITKRGQNVTFRCDPISEHNRLYWYRQTLGQGPEFLTYFQNEAQLEKSRLLSDRFSAERPKGSFSTLEIQRTEQGDSAMYLCASRSGQVYGYTFGSGTRLTVV.

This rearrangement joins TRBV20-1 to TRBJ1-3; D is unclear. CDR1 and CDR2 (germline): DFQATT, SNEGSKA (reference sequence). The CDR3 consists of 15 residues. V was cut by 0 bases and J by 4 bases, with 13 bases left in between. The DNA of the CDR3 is TGCAGTGCTAGAGATCCGGGGAGATCCGGAAACACCATATATTTT. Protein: CSARDPGRSGNTIYF.

The CDR3 sequence is CASSLSKGTALSEQFF. In DNA form, the CDR3 reads TGCGCCAGCAGCCTAAGTAAAGGGACCGCCTTGAGTGAGCAGTTCTTC. The V gene is TRBV4-1, the J gene TRBJ2-1; possibly TRBD1 or TRBD2 for D (5 bases each). The CDR3 runs to 16 residues. From germline, CDR1 is MGHRA and CDR2 YSYEKL. V lost 4 bases to trimming and J lost 9 bases, with 22 bases between them.

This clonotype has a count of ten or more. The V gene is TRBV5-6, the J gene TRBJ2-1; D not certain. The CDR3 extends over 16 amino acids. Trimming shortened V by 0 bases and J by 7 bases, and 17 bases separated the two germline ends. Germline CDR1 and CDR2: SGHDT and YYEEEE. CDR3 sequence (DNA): TGTGCCAGCAGCTTGGGTCGTACAGCCCCCACGAATGAGCAGTTCTTC. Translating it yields CASSLGRTAPTNEQFF. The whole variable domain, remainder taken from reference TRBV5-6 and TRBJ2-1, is DAGVTQSPTHLIKTRGQQVTLRCSPKSGHDTVSWYQQALGQGPQFIFQYYEEEERQRGNFPDRFSGHQFPNYSSELNVNALLLGDSALYLCASSLGRTAPTNEQFFGPGTRLTVL.

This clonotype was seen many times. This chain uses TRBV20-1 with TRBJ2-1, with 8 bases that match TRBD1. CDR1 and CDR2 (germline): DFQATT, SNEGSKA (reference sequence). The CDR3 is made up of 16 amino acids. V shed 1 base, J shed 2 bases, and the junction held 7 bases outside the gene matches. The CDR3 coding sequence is TGCAGTGCTAGAGTGAACAGGGGGATAACCTACAATGAGCAGTTCTTC. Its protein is CSARVNRGITYNEQFF.

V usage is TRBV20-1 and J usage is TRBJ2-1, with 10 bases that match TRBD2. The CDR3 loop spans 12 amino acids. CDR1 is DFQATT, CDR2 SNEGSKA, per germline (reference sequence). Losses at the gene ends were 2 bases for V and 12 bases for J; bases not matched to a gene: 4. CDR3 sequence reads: CSARQEREGQFF. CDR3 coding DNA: TGCAGTGCTAGACAGGAGCGGGAGGGGCAGTTCTTC.